This T cell receptor beta chain was sequenced during a study of shared clonotypes between healthy human individuals. About the study: A donor's plate count was three for CD4 naive and three for CD4 memory; CD8 naive had two and CD8 memory one. General observations from the study: Compared with memory subsets, naive subsets generally had larger estimated richness.

The CD4+ fraction was divided into a CD45RA+ naive subset and a CD45RA-negative memory subset. Trimming shortened V by 4 bases and J by 2 bases, and 13 bases separated the two germline ends. This CDR3 is built from 15 residues. Germline loops: CDR1 SGHRS, CDR2 YFSETQ. With regard to this clone: As yet, its antigen is unknown.

TCRdb's table, derived via immunoSEQ multiplex PCR, lists solely in-frame clones and lacks some. The sample lists hundreds of thousands of clones, approximately 73% occurring once. V gene TRBV5-1 combines with J gene TRBJ1-5; D is uncertain. This TCR came from a woman aged 25-40 years in good health. The sample was memory CD4+ T cells sorted from blood. Subset defined: CD45RA-negative fraction. The CDR3 DNA sequence: TGCGCCAGCAGCCCCGACGGTGCTGGCAATCAGCCCCAGCATTTT. This encodes CASSPDGAGNQPQHF.